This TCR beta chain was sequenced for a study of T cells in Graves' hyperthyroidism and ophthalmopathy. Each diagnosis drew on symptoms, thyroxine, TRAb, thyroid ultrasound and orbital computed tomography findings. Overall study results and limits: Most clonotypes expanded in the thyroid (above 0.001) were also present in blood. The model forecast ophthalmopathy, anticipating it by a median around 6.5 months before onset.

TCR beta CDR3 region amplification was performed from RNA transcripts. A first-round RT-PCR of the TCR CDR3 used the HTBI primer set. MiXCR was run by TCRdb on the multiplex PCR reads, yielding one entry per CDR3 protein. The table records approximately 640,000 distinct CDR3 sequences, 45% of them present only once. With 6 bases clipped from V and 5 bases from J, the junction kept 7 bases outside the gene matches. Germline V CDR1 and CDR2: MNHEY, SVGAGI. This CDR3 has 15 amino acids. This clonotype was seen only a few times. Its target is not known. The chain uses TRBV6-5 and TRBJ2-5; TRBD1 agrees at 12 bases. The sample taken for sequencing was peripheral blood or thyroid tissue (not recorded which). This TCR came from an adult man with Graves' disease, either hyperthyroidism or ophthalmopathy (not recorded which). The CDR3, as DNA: TGTGCCAGCAGGCCCGGGACAGGGGGCTTTGAGACCCAGTACTTC. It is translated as CASRPGTGGFETQYF.